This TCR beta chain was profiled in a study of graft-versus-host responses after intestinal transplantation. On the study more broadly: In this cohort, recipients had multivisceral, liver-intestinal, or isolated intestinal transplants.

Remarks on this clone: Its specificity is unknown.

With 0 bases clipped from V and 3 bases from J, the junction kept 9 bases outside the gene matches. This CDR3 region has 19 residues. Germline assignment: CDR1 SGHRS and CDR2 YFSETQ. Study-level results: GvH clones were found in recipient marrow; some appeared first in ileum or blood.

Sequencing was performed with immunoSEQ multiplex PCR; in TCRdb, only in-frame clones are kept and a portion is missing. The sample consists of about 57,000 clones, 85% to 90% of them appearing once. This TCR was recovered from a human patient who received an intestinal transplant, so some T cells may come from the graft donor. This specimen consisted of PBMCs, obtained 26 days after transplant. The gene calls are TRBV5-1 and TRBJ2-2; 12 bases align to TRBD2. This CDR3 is CASSLELAGGGEYTGELFF. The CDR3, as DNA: TGCGCCAGCAGCTTGGAACTAGCGGGAGGAGGGGAATACACCGGGGAGCTGTTTTTT.